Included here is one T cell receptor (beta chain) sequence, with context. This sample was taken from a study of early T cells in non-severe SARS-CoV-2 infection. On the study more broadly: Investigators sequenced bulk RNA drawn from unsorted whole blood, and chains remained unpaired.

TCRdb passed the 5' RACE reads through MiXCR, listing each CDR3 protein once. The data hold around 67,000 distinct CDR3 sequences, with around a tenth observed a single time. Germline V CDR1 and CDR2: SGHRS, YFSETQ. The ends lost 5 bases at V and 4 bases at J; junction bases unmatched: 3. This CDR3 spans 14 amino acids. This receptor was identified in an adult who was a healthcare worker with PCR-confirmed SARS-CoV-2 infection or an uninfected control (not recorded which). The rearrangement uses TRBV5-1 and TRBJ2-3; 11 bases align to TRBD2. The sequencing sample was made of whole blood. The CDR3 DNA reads TGCGCCAGCAGATTGACTAGCGGGGCAGATACGCAGTATTTT. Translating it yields CASRLTSGADTQYF. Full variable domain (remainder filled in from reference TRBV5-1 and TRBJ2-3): KAGVTQTPRYLIKTRGQQVTLSCSPISGHRSVSWYQQTPGQGLQFLFEYFSETQRNKGNFPGRFSGRQFSNSRSEMNVSTLELGDSALYLCASRLTSGADTQYFGPGTRLTVL.